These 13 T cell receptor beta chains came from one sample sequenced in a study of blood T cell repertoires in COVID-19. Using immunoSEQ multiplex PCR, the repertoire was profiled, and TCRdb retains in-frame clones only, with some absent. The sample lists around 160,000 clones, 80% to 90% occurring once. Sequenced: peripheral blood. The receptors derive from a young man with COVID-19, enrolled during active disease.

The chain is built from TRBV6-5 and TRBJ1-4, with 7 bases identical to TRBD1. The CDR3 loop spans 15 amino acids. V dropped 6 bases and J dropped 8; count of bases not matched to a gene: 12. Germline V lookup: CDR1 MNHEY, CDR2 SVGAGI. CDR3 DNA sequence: TGTGCCAGCAGGCGTACAGGACAGGTGGACGAAAAACTGTTTTTT. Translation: CASRRTGQVDEKLFF.

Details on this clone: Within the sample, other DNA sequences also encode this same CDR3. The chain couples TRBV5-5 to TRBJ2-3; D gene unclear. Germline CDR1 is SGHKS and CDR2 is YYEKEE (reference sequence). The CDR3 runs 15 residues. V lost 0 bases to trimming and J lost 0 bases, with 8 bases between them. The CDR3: CASSLVGTSTDTQYF. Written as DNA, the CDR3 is TGTGCCAGCAGCTTGGTGGGCACCAGCACAGATACGCAGTATTTT.

The DNA for the CDR3 is TGTGCCAGCAGTTACTCTATTGGAGGGTTCGGCACTGAAGCTTTCTTT. This translates into CASSYSIGGFGTEAFF. This chain links TRBV6-6 with TRBJ1-1, with D hard to call. Germline V CDR1 and CDR2: MNHNY, SVGAGI (reference sequence). V was cut by 0 bases and J by 4 bases, with 15 bases left in between. This CDR3 has 16 amino acids.

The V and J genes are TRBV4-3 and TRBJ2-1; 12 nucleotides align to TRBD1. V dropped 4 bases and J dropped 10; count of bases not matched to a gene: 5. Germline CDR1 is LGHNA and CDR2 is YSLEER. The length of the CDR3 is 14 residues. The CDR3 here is CASSPGQGAQEQFF. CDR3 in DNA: TGCGCCAGCAGCCCGGGACAGGGGGCGCAAGAGCAGTTCTTC.

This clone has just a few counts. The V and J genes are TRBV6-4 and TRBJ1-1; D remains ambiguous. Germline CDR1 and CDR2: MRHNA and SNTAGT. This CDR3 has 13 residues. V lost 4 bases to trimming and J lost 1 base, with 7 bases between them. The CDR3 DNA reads TGTGCCAGCAGTGTCACCGGGAACACTGAAGCTTTCTTT. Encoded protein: CASSVTGNTEAFF.

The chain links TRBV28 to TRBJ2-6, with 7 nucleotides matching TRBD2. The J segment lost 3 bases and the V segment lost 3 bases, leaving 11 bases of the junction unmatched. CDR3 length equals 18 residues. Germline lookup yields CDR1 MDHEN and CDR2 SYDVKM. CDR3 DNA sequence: TGTGCCAGCAGTTTGAGCGCGGGAGAATCAAGTGGGGCCAACGTCCTGACTTTC. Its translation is CASSLSAGESSGANVLTF. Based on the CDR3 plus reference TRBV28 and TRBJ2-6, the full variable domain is DVKVTQSSRYLVKRTGEKVFLECVQDMDHENMFWYRQDPGLGLRLIYFSYDVKMKEKGDIPEGYSVSREKKERFSLILESASTNQTSMYLCASSLSAGESSGANVLTFGAGSRLTVL.

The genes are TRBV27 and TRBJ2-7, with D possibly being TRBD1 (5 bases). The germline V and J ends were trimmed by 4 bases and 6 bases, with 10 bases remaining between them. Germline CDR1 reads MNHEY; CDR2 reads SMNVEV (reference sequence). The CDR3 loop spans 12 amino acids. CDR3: CASSYTGGEQYF. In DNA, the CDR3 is TGTGCCAGCAGTTACACAGGTGGCGAGCAGTACTTC.

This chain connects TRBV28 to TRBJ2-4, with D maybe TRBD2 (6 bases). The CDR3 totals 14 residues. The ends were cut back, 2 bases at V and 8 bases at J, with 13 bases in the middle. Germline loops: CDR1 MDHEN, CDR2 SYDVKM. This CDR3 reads CASSLVAGEDIQYF. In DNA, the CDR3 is TGTGCCAGCAGTTTAGTAGCCGGGGAGGACATTCAGTACTTC.

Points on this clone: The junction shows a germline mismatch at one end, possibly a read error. The CDR3 coding sequence is TGTGCCAGTAGCCAACTGGGAGACCCCCTCCAGAACTTC. Translation gives CASSQLGDPLQNF. V is TRBV19 and J is TRBJ2-7; tentatively, D is TRBD2 (5 bases). Germline lookup yields CDR1 LNHDA and CDR2 SQIVND (reference sequence). The CDR3 has 13 amino acids.

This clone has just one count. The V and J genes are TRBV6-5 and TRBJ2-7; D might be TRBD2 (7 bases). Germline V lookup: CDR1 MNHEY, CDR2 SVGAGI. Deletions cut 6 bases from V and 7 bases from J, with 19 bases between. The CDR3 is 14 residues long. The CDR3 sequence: CASSPTQGGREQYF. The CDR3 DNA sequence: TGTGCCAGCAGCCCGACACAGGGAGGGAGGGAGCAGTACTTC.

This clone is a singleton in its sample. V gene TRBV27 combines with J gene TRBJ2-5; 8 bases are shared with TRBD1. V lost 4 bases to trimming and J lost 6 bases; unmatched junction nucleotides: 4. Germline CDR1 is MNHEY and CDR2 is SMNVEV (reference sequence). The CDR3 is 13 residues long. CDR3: CASSSTGGKTQYF. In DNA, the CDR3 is TGTGCCAGCAGTTCCACAGGGGGGAAGACCCAGTACTTC.

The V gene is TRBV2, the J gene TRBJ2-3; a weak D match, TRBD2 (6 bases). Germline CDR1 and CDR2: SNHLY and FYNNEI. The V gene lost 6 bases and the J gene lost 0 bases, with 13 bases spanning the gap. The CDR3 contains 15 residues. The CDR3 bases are TGTGCCAGCAGGGGGAGCGGGCTTAGCACAGATACGCAGTATTTT. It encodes CASRGSGLSTDTQYF.

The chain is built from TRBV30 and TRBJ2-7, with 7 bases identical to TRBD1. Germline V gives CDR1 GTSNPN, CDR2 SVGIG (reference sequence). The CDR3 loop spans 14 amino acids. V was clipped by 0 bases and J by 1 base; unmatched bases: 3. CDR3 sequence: CAWSVRQGSYEQYF. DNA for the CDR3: TGTGCCTGGAGTGTAAGACAGGGTTCCTACGAGCAGTACTTC.